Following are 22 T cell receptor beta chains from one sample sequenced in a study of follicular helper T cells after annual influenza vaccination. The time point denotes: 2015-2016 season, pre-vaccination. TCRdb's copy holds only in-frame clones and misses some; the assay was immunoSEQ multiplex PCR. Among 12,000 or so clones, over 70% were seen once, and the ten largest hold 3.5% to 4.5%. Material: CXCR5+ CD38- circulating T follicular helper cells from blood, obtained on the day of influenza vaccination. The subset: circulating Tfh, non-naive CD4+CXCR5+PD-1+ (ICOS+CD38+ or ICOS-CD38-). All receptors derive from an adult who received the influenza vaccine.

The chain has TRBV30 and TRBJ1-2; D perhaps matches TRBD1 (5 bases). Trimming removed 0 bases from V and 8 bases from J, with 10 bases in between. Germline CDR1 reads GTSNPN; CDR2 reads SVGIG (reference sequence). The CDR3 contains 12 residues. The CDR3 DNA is TGTGCCTGGAGTGTTAGGGGAGGCGGCTACACCTTC. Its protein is CAWSVRGGGYTF.

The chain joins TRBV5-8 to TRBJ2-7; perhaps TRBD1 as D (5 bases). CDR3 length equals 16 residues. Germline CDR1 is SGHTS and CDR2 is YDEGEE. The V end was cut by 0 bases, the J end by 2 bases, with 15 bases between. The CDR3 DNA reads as TGTGCCAGCAGCTTGGGGTTGGGCTGGGGCGCCTACGAGCAGTACTTC. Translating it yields CASSLGLGWGAYEQYF.

The chain's CDR3 is CASSLAGYAYEQYF. The CDR3 DNA follows: TGTGCCAGCAGTTTAGCGGGTTACGCCTACGAGCAGTACTTC. The rearrangement links TRBV28 to TRBJ2-7, with a weak D call TRBD2 (5 bases). There are 14 residues in the CDR3. V was clipped by 2 bases and J by 2 bases, with 10 bases between them. From germline, CDR1 is MDHEN and CDR2 SYDVKM.

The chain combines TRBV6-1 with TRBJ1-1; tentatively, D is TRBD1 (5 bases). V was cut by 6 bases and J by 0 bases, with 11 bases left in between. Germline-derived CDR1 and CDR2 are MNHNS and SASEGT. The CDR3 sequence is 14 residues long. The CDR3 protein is CASRQQALNTEAFF. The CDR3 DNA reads TGTGCCAGCAGGCAACAGGCGTTGAACACTGAAGCTTTCTTT.

CDR3 bases: TGTGCCAGCAGTTTAAGACAGAATTATGGCTACACCTTC. It is translated as CASSLRQNYGYTF. The gene calls are TRBV28 and TRBJ1-2; a weak D match, TRBD1 (5 bases). Germline CDR1 MDHEN, CDR2 SYDVKM. The CDR3 runs 13 residues. Trimming took 2 bases from V and 5 from J, leaving 9 bases between them.

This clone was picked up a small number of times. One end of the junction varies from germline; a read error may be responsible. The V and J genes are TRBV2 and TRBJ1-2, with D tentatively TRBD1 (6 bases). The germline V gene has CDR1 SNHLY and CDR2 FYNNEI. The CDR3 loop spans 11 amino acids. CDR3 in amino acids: CASSERGGTAF. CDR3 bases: TGTGCCAGCAGTGAAAGGGGGGGCACCGCCTTC.

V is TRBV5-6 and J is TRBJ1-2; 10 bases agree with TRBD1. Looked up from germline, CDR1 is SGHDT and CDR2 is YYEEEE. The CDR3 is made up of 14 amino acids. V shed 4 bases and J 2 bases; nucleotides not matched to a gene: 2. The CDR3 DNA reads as TGTGCCAGCAGCCAGGACAGGGGGAACTATGGCTACACCTTC. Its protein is CASSQDRGNYGYTF.

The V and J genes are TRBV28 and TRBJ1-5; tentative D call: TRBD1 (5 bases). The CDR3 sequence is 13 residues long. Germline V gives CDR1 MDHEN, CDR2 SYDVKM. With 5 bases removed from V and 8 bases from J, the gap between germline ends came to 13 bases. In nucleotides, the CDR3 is TGTGCCAGCAGTCCACCGTTGGGGGAGCCCCAGCATTTT. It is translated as CASSPPLGEPQHF.

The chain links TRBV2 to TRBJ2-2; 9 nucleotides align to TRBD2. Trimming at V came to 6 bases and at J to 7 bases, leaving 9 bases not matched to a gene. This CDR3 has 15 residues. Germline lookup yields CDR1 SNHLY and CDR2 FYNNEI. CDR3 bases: TGTGCCAGCAGAAAAAGCGGGGGGCATATCGGGGAGCTGTTTTTT. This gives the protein CASRKSGGHIGELFF.

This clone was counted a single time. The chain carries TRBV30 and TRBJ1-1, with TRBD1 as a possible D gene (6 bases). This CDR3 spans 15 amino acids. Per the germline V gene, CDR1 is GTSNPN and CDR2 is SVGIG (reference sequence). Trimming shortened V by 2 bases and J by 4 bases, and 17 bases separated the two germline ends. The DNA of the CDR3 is TGTGCCTGGAGTTGGGGTGGGGGCAGGGGCACTGAAGCTTTCTTT. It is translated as CAWSWGGGRGTEAFF.

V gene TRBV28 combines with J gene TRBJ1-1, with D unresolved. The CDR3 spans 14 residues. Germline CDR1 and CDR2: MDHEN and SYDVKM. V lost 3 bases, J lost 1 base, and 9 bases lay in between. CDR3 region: CASSLVQANTEAFF. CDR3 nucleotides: TGTGCCAGCAGTTTGGTCCAGGCGAACACTGAAGCTTTCTTT. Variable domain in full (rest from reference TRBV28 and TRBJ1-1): DVKVTQSSRYLVKRTGEKVFLECVQDMDHENMFWYRQDPGLGLRLIYFSYDVKMKEKGDIPEGYSVSREKKERFSLILESASTNQTSMYLCASSLVQANTEAFFGQGTRLTVV.

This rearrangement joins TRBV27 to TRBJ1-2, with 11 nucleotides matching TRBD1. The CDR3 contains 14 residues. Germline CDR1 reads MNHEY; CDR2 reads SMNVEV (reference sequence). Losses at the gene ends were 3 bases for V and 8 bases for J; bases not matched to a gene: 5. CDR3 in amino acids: CASSFSDRGPGYTF. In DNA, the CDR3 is TGTGCCAGCAGTTTCTCGGACAGGGGGCCGGGCTACACCTTC.

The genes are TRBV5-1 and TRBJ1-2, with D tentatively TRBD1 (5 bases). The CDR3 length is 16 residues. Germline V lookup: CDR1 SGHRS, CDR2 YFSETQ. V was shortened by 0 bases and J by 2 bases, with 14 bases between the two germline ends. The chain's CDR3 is CASSLGGQGSNYGYTF. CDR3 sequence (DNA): TGCGCCAGCAGCTTGGGAGGCCAGGGTTCGAACTATGGCTACACCTTC.

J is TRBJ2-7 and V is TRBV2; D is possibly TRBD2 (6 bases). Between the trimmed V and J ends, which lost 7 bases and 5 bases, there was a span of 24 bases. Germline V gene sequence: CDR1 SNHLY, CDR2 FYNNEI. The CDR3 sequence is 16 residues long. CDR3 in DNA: TGTGCCAGCACTAAGGGATCAGCCGACCAGCGGGACGAGCAGTACTTC. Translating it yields CASTKGSADQRDEQYF.

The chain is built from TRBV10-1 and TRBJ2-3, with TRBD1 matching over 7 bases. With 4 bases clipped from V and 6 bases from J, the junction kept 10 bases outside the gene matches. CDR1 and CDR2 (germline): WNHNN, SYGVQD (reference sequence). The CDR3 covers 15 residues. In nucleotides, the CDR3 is TGCGCCAGCAGTGCCTTCAACAGGGGACGGGATACGCAGTATTTT. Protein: CASSAFNRGRDTQYF.

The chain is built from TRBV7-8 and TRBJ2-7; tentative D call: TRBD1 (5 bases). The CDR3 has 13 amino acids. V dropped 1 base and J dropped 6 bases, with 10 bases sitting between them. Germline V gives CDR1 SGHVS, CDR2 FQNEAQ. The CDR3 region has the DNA TGTGCCAGCAGCTTAGACAGACAGAGCGAGCAGTACTTC. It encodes CASSLDRQSEQYF.

The CDR3 DNA follows: TGTGCCAGCAGCTCAGGGGGCGGGGGTTTAGTGACTGAAGCTTTCTTT. Translated: CASSSGGGGLVTEAFF. The chain carries TRBV7-8 and TRBJ1-1, with 8 bases that match TRBD1. The V segment lost 4 bases and the J segment 5 bases; nucleotides outside the gene matches: 12. Germline CDR1 and CDR2: SGHVS and FQNEAQ. This CDR3 contains 16 residues. The full variable domain, its missing parts supplied by reference TRBV7-8 and TRBJ1-1, is GAGVSQSPRYKVAKRGQDVALRCDPISGHVSLFWYQQALGQGPEFLTYFQNEAQLDKSGLPSDRFFAERPEGSVSTLKIQRTQQEDSAVYLCASSSGGGGLVTEAFFGQGTRLTVV.

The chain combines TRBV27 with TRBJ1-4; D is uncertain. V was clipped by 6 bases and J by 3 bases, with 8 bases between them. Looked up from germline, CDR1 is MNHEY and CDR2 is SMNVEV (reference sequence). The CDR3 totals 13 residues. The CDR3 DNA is TGTGCCAGCAGCCGTAAAGCTAATGAAAAACTGTTTTTT. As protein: CASSRKANEKLFF.

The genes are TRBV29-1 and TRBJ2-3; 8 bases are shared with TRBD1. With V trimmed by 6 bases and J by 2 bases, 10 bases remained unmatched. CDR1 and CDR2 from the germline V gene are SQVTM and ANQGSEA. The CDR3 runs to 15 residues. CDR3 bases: TGCAGCGTGGGAGGATACAGGGGGTCCACAGATACGCAGTATTTT. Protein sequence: CSVGGYRGSTDTQYF.

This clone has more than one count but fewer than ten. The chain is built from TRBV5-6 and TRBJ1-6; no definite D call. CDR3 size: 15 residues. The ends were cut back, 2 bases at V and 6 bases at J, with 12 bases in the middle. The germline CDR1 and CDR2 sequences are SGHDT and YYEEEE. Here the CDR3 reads CASSFGPGTNSPLHF. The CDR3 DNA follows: TGTGCCAGCAGCTTTGGACCAGGCACTAATTCACCCCTCCACTTT.

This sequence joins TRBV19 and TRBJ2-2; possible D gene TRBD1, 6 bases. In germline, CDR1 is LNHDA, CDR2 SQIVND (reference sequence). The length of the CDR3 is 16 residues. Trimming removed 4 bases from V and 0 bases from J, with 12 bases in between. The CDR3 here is CASSRTALSNTGELFF. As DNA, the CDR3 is TGTGCCAGTAGTAGGACAGCCCTTTCGAACACCGGGGAGCTGTTTTTT.

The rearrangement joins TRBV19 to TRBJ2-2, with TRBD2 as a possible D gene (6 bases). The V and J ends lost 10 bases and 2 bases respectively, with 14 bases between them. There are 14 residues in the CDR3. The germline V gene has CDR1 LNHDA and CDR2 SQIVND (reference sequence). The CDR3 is CATRWAGNTGELFF. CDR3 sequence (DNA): TGTGCCACCCGATGGGCGGGAAACACCGGGGAGCTGTTTTTT.